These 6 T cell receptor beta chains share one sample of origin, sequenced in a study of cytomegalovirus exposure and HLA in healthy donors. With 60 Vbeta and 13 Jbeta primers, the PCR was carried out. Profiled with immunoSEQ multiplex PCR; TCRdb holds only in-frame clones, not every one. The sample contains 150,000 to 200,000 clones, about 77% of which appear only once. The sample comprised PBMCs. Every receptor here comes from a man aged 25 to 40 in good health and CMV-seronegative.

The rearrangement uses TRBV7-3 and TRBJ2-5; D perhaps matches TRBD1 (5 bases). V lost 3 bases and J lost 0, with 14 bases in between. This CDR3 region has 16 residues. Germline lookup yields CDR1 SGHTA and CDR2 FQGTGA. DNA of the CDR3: TGTGCCAGCAGCTTGACAGATCCATTAGACCAAGAGACCCAGTACTTC. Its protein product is CASSLTDPLDQETQYF.

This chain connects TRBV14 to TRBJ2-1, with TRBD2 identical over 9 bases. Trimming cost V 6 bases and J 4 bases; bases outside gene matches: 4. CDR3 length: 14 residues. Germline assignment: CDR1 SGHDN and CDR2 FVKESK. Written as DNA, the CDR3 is TGTGCCAGCAGGTCTAGCGGGGTATACAATGAGCAGTTCTTC. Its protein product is CASRSSGVYNEQFF. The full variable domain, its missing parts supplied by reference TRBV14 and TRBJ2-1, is EAGVTQFPSHSVIEKGQTVTLRCDPISGHDNLYWYRRVMGKEIKFLLHFVKESKQDESGMPNNRFLAERTGGTYSTLKVQPAELEDSGVYFCASRSSGVYNEQFFGPGTRLTVL.

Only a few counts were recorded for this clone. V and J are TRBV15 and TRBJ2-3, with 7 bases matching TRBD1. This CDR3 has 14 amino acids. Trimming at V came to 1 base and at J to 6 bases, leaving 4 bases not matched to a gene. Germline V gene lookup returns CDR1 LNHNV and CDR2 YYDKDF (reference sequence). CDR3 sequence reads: CATSRGGTVDTQYF. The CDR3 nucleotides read TGTGCCACCAGCAGAGGAGGGACAGTGGATACGCAGTATTTT.

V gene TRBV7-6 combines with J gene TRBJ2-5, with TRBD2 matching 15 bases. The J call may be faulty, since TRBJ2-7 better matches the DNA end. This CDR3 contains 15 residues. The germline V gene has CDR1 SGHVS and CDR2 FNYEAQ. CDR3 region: CASSEGLAGGNEQYF. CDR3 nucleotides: TGTGCCAGCAGCGAGGGACTAGCGGGAGGTAACGAGCAGTACTTC.

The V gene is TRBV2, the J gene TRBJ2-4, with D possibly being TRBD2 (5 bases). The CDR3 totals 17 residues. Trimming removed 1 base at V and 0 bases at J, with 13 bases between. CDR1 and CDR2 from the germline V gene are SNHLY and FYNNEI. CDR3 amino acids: CASSEGGVWVAKNIQYF. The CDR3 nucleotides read TGTGCCAGCAGTGAAGGGGGAGTATGGGTAGCCAAAAACATTCAGTACTTC.

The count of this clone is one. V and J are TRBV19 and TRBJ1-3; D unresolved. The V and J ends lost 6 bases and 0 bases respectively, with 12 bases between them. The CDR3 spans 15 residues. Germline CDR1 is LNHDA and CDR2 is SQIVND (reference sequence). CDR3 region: CASSLTPVSGNTIYF. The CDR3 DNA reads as TGTGCCAGTAGCCTGACACCAGTCTCTGGAAACACCATATATTTT.